This T cell receptor beta chain was documented in a study of CD8+ T cells in alopecia areata. This CDR3 is built from 12 residues. Per germline, CDR1 SQVTM and CDR2 ANQGSEA. Deletions cut 5 bases from V and 6 bases from J, with 13 bases between. RNA extraction and reverse transcription yielded cDNA as sequencing template. Assay used: immunoSEQ multiplex PCR; TCRdb lists only in-frame clones, some missing. The sample yields nearly 200,000 clones, roughly 60% seen once. Treatment here: oral pan-JAK inhibitor, 5-10 mg twice daily. The V gene is TRBV29-1, the J gene TRBJ1-2; the D gene is possibly TRBD1 (5 bases). Here the sequenced sample was CD4+ T cells sorted from blood, taken at week 24, from a patient treated with tofacitinib. The receptor comes from a human donor with alopecia areata. The CDR3 region is CSVQRGMDGYTF. In DNA, the CDR3 is TGCAGCGTTCAGAGGGGAATGGATGGCTACACCTTC.